This T cell receptor beta chain was captured by sequencing in a study of blood T cell repertoires in COVID-19. Study-wide background: Samples came from the United States, Italy and Spain, spanning acute and convalescent COVID-19. Sample material is recorded as cDNA or gDNA derived from T cells, B-cell-depleted T cells, or PBMCs.

Per the original methods: Amplification with reference gene primers provided the estimates of nucleated cell counts. Measured with immunoSEQ multiplex PCR; TCRdb has only the in-frame clones, and not every one. V, J and clone size reflect that table, while D and trimming were determined from the DNA. Of about 80,000 clones detected, around 79% appear once; the ten largest clones hold 15%. The CDR3 has 16 amino acids. Trimming left V 0 bases short and J 1 base short, with 12 bases between. Germline lookup yields CDR1 SEHNR and CDR2 FQNEAQ (reference sequence). The chain links TRBV7-9 to TRBJ1-2; D is unclear. The clonotype was recovered from a human donor in a cohort sampled during active COVID-19. The sequenced sample consisted of peripheral blood. CDR3 protein: CASSLAAVGDNYGYTF. For the CDR3, the DNA is TGTGCCAGCAGCTTAGCTGCGGTTGGAGATAACTATGGCTACACCTTC.